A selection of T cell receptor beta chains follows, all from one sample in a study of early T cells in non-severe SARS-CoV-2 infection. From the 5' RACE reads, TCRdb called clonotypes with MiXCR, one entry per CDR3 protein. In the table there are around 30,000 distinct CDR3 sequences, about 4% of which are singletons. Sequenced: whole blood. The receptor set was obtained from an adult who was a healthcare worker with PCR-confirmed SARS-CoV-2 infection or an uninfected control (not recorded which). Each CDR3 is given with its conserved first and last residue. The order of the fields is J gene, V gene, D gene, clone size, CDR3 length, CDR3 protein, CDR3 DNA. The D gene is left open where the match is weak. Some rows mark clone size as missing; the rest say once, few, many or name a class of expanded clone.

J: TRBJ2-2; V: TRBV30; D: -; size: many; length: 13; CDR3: CAWSTQNTGELFF; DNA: TGTGCCTGGAGTACCCAGAACACCGGGGAGCTGTTTTTT
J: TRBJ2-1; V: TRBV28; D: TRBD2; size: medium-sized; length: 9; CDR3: CAREGGPDF; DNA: TGTGCCAGAGAGGGAGGGCCTGACTTC
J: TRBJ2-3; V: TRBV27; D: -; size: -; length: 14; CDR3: CASSVTGATDTQYF; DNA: TGTGCCAGCAGCGTGACAGGAGCGACAGATACGCAGTATTTT
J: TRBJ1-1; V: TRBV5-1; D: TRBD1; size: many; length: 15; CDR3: CASSLTGTGVTEAFF; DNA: TGCGCCAGCAGCTTAACAGGGACAGGGGTGACTGAAGCTTTCTTT
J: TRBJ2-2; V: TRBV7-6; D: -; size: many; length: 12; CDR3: CASRRDTGELFF; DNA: TGTGCCAGCAGACGGGACACCGGGGAGCTGTTTTTT
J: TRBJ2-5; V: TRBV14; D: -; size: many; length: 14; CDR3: CASSQYDSQETQYF; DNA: TGTGCCAGCAGCCAATATGACAGCCAAGAGACCCAGTACTTC
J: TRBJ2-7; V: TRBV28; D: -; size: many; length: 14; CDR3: CASSPPGRAYEQYF; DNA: TGTGCCAGCAGTCCTCCGGGACGGGCCTACGAGCAGTACTTC
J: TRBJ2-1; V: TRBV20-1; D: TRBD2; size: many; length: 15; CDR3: CSASSSSGRGSEQFF; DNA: TGCAGTGCTAGCTCCTCTAGCGGGAGGGGAAGTGAGCAGTTCTTC
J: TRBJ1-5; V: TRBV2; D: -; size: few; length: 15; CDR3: CASSGLGSGDQPQHF; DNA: TGTGCCAGCAGTGGACTCGGGTCGGGCGATCAGCCCCAGCATTTT
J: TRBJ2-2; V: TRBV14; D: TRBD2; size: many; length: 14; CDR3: CASRASGSAGELFF; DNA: TGTGCCAGCAGAGCTAGCGGGAGTGCCGGGGAGCTGTTTTTT
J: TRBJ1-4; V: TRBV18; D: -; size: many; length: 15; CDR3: CASSPRYSTNEKLFF; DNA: TGTGCCAGCTCACCCCGGTACTCAACTAATGAAAAACTGTTTTTT
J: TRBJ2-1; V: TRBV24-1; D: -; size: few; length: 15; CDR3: CATSDTRQTYNEQFF; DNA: TGTGCCACCAGTGACACCAGACAGACCTACAATGAGCAGTTCTTC
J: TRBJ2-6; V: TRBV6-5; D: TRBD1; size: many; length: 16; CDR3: CASSYSQGAGANVLTF; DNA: TGTGCCAGCAGTTACTCGCAGGGGGCTGGGGCCAACGTCCTGACTTTC
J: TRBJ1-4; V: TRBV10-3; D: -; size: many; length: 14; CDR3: CAISANPGGEKLFF; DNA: TGTGCCATCAGTGCGAACCCAGGTGGTGAAAAACTGTTTTTT
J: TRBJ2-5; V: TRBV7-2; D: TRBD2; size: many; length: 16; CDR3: CATSGGTSGRGSSAYF; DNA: TGTGCCACCTCAGGAGGGACTAGCGGGAGGGGGTCCTCCGCGTACTTC
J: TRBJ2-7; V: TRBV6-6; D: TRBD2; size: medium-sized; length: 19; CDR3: CASSPSGPSAGSGRREQYF; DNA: TGTGCCAGCAGCCCCTCAGGTCCCTCAGCGGGTAGCGGGAGGCGCGAGCAGTACTTC
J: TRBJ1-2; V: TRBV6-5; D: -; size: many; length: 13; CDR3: CASSSPGDYGYTF; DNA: TGTGCCAGCAGTTCACCAGGGGACTATGGCTACACCTTC
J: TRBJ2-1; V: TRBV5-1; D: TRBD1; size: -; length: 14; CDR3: CASSPRDRDGKQFF; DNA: TGCGCCAGCAGCCCCCGGGACAGGGACGGAAAGCAGTTCTTC
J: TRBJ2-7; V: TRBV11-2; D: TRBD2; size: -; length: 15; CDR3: CASSPGLAESYEQYF; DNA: TGTGCCAGCAGCCCGGGGCTAGCGGAATCCTACGAGCAGTACTTC
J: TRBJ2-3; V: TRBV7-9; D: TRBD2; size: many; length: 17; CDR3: CASSTGTSGRFTDTQYF; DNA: TGTGCCAGCAGCACGGGGACTAGCGGGAGGTTCACAGATACGCAGTATTTT
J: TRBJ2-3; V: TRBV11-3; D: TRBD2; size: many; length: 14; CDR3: CASSLGLAGGPKYF; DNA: TGTGCCAGCAGCTTAGGACTAGCGGGAGGGCCAAAGTATTTT
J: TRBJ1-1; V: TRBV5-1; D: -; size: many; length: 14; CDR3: CASSLRQEGTEAFF; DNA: TGCGCCAGCAGCTTGCGGCAGGAGGGGACTGAAGCTTTCTTT
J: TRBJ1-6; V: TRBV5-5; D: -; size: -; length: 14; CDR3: CASTLVSNRSPLHF; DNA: TGTGCCAGCACGTTAGTATCCAACCGGTCACCCCTCCACTTT
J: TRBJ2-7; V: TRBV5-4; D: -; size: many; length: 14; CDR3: CASSLGETGAEQYF; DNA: TGTGCCAGCAGCTTAGGCGAGACGGGAGCCGAGCAGTACTTC
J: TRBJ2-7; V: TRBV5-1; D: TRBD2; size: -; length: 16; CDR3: CASSLVPSGNSYEQYF; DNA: TGCGCCAGCAGCTTGGTGCCTAGCGGGAACTCCTACGAGCAGTACTTC
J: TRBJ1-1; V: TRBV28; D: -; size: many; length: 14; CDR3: CASSLLTLNTEAFF; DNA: TGTGCCAGCAGTTTGCTGACGCTGAACACTGAAGCTTTCTTT
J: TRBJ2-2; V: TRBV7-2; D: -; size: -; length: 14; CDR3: CASSLADNTGELFF; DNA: TGTGCCAGCAGCTTAGCGGATAACACCGGGGAGCTGTTTTTT